Below, one TCR beta chain is given with its context. The antigen remains unidentified. This entry belongs to a study of T cells in Graves' hyperthyroidism and ophthalmopathy. Notes on the study in general: A model using 13 V-J features told ophthalmopathy apart from stable hyperthyroidism.

The study based diagnoses on clinical symptoms, serum thyroxine and TRAb, thyroid ultrasound and orbital computed tomography. Trimming removed 3 bases at V and 5 bases at J, with 11 bases between. The CDR3 is 12 amino acids. Per the germline V gene, CDR1 is SQVTM and CDR2 is ANQGSEA. Amplification targeted TCR beta CDR3 regions from RNA transcripts. First-round RT-PCR of the TCR CDR3 relied on the HTBI primer set. TCRdb ran MiXCR on the multiplex PCR reads and lists one entry per CDR3 protein. The table has some 800,000 distinct CDR3 sequences, around 38% seen once. This sequence originates from a man in his late teens or twenties with Graves' hyperthyroidism. Sequencing was done on a sample of blood. The chain uses TRBV29-1 and TRBJ2-7; a weak D match, TRBD2 (7 bases). The CDR3 protein is CSVDEGGDEQYF. Here the CDR3 DNA reads TGCAGCGTTGATGAGGGGGGGGACGAGCAGTACTTC.